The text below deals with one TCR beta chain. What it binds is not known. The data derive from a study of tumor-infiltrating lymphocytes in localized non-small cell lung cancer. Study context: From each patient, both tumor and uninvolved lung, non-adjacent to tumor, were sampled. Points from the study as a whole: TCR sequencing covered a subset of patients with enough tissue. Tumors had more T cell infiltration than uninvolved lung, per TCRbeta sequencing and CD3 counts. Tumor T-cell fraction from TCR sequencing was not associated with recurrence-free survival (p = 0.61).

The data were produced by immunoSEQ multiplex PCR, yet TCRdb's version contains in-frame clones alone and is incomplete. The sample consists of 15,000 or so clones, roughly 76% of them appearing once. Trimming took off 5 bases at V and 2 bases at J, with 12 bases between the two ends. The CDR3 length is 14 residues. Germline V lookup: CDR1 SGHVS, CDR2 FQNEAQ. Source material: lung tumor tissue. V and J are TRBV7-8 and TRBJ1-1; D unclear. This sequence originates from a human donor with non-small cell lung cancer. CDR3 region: CASSLGWLNTEAFF. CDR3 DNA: TGTGCCAGCAGCCTGGGATGGTTAAACACTGAAGCTTTCTTT.